This TCR beta chain was captured in a study of early T cells in non-severe SARS-CoV-2 infection. Overall study context: Whole-blood bulk RNA, unsorted, was sequenced, and chains were unpaired. Study outcomes and limitations: There was a bias toward anti-spike CD8 responses in VDJdb matching, which missed private and CD4 specificities.

Unique molecular identifier tags were affixed to discrete cDNA molecules. TCRdb reprocessed the 5' RACE reads via MiXCR and lists one record per CDR3 protein. There are about 36,000 distinct CDR3 sequences in the sample; about 6.8% occur only once, and about 22% lies in the top ten. There are 14 residues in the CDR3. Trimming took 6 bases from V and 4 from J; bases not matched to a gene: 7. CDR1 is DFQATT and CDR2 is SNEGSKA in the germline V gene (reference sequence). This clonotype was seen only a few times. Its antigen is not known. The sample in question was whole blood, obtained at baseline. This receptor was obtained from an adult who was a healthcare worker with PCR-confirmed SARS-CoV-2 infection or an uninfected control (not recorded which). This chain links TRBV20-1 with TRBJ2-3, with 10 bases that match TRBD2. CDR3 nucleotide sequence: TGCAGTGCCATCAGCGGGAGGGGCGCAGATACGCAGTATTTT. Protein sequence: CSAISGRGADTQYF.